This T cell receptor (beta chain) was captured in a study of cytomegalovirus exposure and HLA in healthy donors (TCRdb year 2017). With respect to the entire study: An earlier analysis of approximately 640 of the donors reported 276 Gb of sequence data and 120 million or so unique TCR beta sequences from 190 million or so T cells. An early release that covered 500 to 800 HLA-typed donors contained around 330 gigabases of sequencing data and 75 million to 100 million unique TCR sequences. The genetic ancestry cluster associated with self-reported Caucasian donors included over 65% of the approximately 400 genotyped donors. The aim of the study was to test whether cataloging public T cell receptors could identify signatures of past pathogen exposure. The study profiled the T cell repertoires of 500 to 800 subjects by immunosequencing and related them to cytomegalovirus serostatus. A separate validation cohort of 90 to 150 different subjects was used in addition to the roughly 620-subject first cohort. To predict cytomegalovirus infection status, the study combined high-throughput TCR immunosequencing, statistical association of individual TCRs with disease status, and machine learning. A later analysis re-examined previously published TCR beta repertoires from more than 650 donors and added high-resolution HLA genotyping to investigate patterns of TCR occurrence. Rather than drawing on any new phenotypic data, the later analysis identified candidate immune exposures from TCR beta sequences and the way those sequences occurred across donors. An earlier analysis of approximately 500 of the donors applied high-throughput TCR beta sequencing to assess whether each TCR beta V gene segment acted as functional or pseudogenic. Donor age, sex, ethnicity and CMV serostatus were compiled alongside the repertoire data. In a later genetic analysis, genome-wide SNP genotypes for about three fifths of the roughly 670 donors were used, and that subset was treated as a discovery cohort. Every discovery cohort repertoire had been produced on one sequencing platform. HLA typing included class I and class II loci at four-digit resolution. Typing coverage differed by locus: A, B, C, DRB1 and DQB1 were typed in roughly 629-640 donors, DQA1 in roughly 500, DPA1 in approximately 600, and DPB1 in just under 490. Four or five DR-DQ haplotypes were handled as single units for association and clustering because linkage in the cohort was strong. On average, roughly 250,000 unique TCR beta nucleotide sequences were sequenced per donor among several hundred genotyped donors of the cohort, with 15% to 20% of those sequences being non-productive.

This clone was counted a single time. Its target antigen remains unknown. The record has no base qualities; no much larger clone is one base away. What the study reported, not specific to this receptor: According to a later analysis, most CMV-associated TCR beta chains appeared to be HLA-restricted, and the HLA associations seemed to be driven largely by CMV exposure. According to a later analysis, parvovirus B19, influenza, CMV and Epstein-Barr virus appeared linked to several top co-occurrence clusters. A later genetic analysis reported fewer N-insertions in productive TCRs among donors in an Asian-associated ancestry cluster than the roughly 670-donor mean. A few of the identified cytomegalovirus-associated TCR beta chains were confirmed in vitro to be specific for cytomegalovirus antigens. Because HLA typing was missing for some donors at each locus, association tests included only the typed subset. CMV serostatus was the only immune exposure information available for the cohort. It was suggested by the authors that the approach could potentially be generalized to other disease states and immunological phenotypes. A further reported finding was that TCR beta sequences accurately predicted the HLA-A and HLA-B alleles for most subjects in the first cohort. The earlier analysis of a few hundred of the donors excluded seventeen rarely observed V segments, including chromosome 9 orphons, because counts were too low. The classifier was reported to diagnose cytomegalovirus status with high specificity and sensitivity in both the original cohort and the validation cohort. Linkage disequilibrium might explain the correlated functional status among segregating V segments, but an unknown experimental factor could not be excluded. This cohort had only TCR beta chains sequenced, and the lack of alpha or paired-chain data limited which features could be detected. In a later analysis, HLA-associated TCR beta chains were found to be more clonally expanded and to have lower generation probabilities than equally common non-associated chains. A total of 164 TCR beta chains were listed by the study as associated with cytomegalovirus. A group of highly shared sequence variants was considered likely to be a technical artifact of the sequencing pipeline. A later genetic analysis associated a missense DCLRE1C variant with V-gene and J-gene trimming of TCR beta chains, and an independent cohort replicated the association. Assigning TCR associations to individual alleles was difficult when HLA alleles, especially DR and DQ, strongly co-occurred. Most TCR sequences were observed very rarely across donors, whereas some public TCRs were present in many individuals. In an earlier analysis of fewer than 750 of the donors, most TCR beta V segments were observed in productive rearrangements about 87% or about 30% of the time, broadly matching IMGT annotations. The presence/absence analyses assumed that sequencing depth was roughly uniform across donors, and that assumption may not be true. Specific HLA alleles were associated with roughly 17,000 TCR beta sequences at a false discovery rate of 0.05 in a later analysis. According to a later analysis, TCR association rates differed among HLA loci, with DRB1 alleles showing the most associated TCRs and HLA-C alleles showing the fewest. Some IMGT-functional V segments, including TRBV6-2 and TRBV6-3, could not be distinguished by the 87-base-pair reads and were therefore excluded.

Ends trimmed: V by 0 bases, J by 4 bases; bases unmatched to a gene: 4. Looking up the germline V gene (reference sequence) yields CDR1 GTSNPN and CDR2 SVGIG. The CDR3 numbers 16 residues from cysteine through phenylalanine. Only the CDR3 part of the read is kept: 48 bases, read in frame from the first base. The cohort comprised some 680 healthy bone marrow donors. Cohort members were all nominally healthy when sampled, although unrecorded immune exposures were likely present. The donor tested CMV seronegative and was one of the 352 seronegative cohort members. A peripheral blood sample was provided by each donor, and peripheral blood mononuclear cells were used for TCR beta sequencing. Genomic DNA was extracted from the blood cell samples with the Qiagen DNeasy Blood Extraction Kit. Libraries were prepared through the immunoSEQ multiplex PCR assay. The multiplex PCR relied on a mix of 60 forward primers for TCR Vbeta segments and 13 reverse primers for TCR Jbeta segments. Amplification of the CDR3 region of rearranged TCR beta genes was performed with a multiplex PCR assay on genomic DNA. The Illumina HiSeq System was used to sequence the amplified TCR beta libraries as 87-base-pair reads. In the source study's methods: Across the roughly 640 repertoires, a later analysis counted 80 million or so unique TCR beta chains, 8.5 million to 12 million of which were shared by at least two donors. Raw reads were error-corrected and collapsed into unique sequences by a nearest-neighbor algorithm in which closely related sequences were merged to remove PCR and sequencing errors. Alignment of CDR3 sequences to IMGT reference sequences was used to assign V, D and J gene segments. For a sequence to be retained, at least a six-nucleotide match to both a V gene segment and a J gene segment was required. Rearrangements were called productive when the CDR3 lacked stop codons and stayed in frame with V and J; all others were non-productive. CDR3 was defined according to IMGT convention as the region running from the second conserved V-encoded cysteine to the conserved J-encoded phenylalanine. In an earlier analysis of approximately 590 of the donors, sequences lacking an unambiguous match to a single V gene segment were excluded. In an earlier analysis of approximately 500 of the donors, a V segment was called functional when productive rearrangements were above 56.7%, and segregating when the standard deviation between donors exceeded 5%. To diagnose cytomegalovirus status from the catalog of TCR beta chain sequences, a statistical classification framework was built. In a later analysis, TCR nucleotide sequences were compared against IMGT/GENE-DB human TR gene sequences so that V and J genes could be assigned. A later analysis assigned CDR3 sequences and most-parsimonious VDJ recombination scenarios with the TCRdist pipeline. In a later analysis, each TCR beta chain was defined by its CDR3 amino acid sequence together with its V-gene family, and reads without a unique V-gene family were excluded. A later analysis removed over 500 highly shared, low-generation-probability nucleotide sequences to deal with suspected cross-contamination and a sequencing artifact. A later analysis calculated a clonal expansion index for each public chain from normalized within-repertoire ranks of inferred template counts. Generation probabilities in a later analysis came from a VDJ recombination model fitted to out-of-frame rearrangements, and those results were checked against IGoR. In a later analysis, TCR-TCR, TCR-HLA and TCR-CMV co-occurrence was scored with hypergeometric tests, and a repertoire-size bias correction was applied to TCR pairs. In a later analysis, false discovery rates were estimated by permuting HLA or CMV assignments 20 times. In a later analysis, co-occurring TCRs were grouped using DBSCAN, with TCRdist sequence similarity added in when clustering inside HLA-allele-positive subsets. Co-occurrence clustering excluded repertoires with fewer than 30,000 or more than 120,000 public chains, plus five with anomalous nucleotide sharing. This is the immuneACCESS table as TCRdb keeps it, with only in-frame sequences that have V and J called. A part of the clones is gone; compared with another copy, unresolved V genes explain less than half, and the rest is unexplained. V and J calls and clone size are given by that table; D and trimming were obtained from the DNA. Counted in this sample were 100,000 to 150,000 clones; 80% to 85% of them appeared once. The ten top clones hold roughly 1.2% of the sample.

The V and J segments used are TRBV30 and TRBJ2-5; TRBD2 fits 14 bases in the junction. Sequenced sample: PBMCs. The TCR originated in a boy younger than 18 in good health and CMV-seronegative. The nucleotides read TGTGCCTGGAGTGTTCCGGGACTAGCGGGAGTAGAGACCCAGTACTTC. It is translated as CAWSVPGLAGVETQYF.